Below are 21 T cell receptor beta chains sequenced from a single sample in a study of cytomegalovirus exposure and HLA in healthy donors. The study ran its PCR with 60 Vbeta and 13 Jbeta primers. Assay: immunoSEQ multiplex PCR; the TCRdb copy retains only in-frame clones and omits some. The table shows around 170,000 clones, with approximately 78% occurring only once. Sequenced sample: PBMCs. These TCRs come from a young woman in good health and CMV-seronegative.

J is TRBJ1-2 and V is TRBV5-1; D is perhaps TRBD1 (5 bases). Trimming pared 2 bases from V and 3 bases from J, leaving 8 bases between. Per the germline V gene, CDR1 is SGHRS and CDR2 is YFSETQ. This CDR3 region has 13 residues. The CDR3 region is CASSFLQDYGYTF. For the CDR3, the DNA is TGCGCCAGCAGCTTTTTACAGGACTATGGCTACACCTTC. The full variable domain, in which reference TRBV5-1 and TRBJ1-2 provide the parts outside the CDR3, is KAGVTQTPRYLIKTRGQQVTLSCSPISGHRSVSWYQQTPGQGLQFLFEYFSETQRNKGNFPGRFSGRQFSNSRSEMNVSTLELGDSALYLCASSFLQDYGYTFGSGTRLTVV.

The sample holds a few counts of this clone. The rearrangement uses TRBV5-1 and TRBJ2-3; 9 nucleotides match TRBD1. Germline lookup yields CDR1 SGHRS and CDR2 YFSETQ. V lost 5 bases to trimming and J lost 1 base; unmatched junction nucleotides: 14. The CDR3 extends over 18 amino acids. The CDR3 here is CASRPAGTGLGGTDTQYF. As DNA, the CDR3 is TGCGCCAGCAGGCCCGCCGGGACAGGGTTAGGAGGCACAGATACGCAGTATTTT.

This clone was recorded once. The chain combines TRBV30 with TRBJ1-2, with a possible D match to TRBD1 (6 bases). Looked up from germline, CDR1 is GTSNPN and CDR2 is SVGIG (reference sequence). The CDR3 is made up of 14 amino acids. Trimming removed 4 bases from V and 1 base from J, with 13 bases in between. CDR3: CAWTGTGSNYGYTF. DNA for the CDR3: TGTGCCTGGACGGGAACAGGGAGTAACTATGGCTACACCTTC.

The V call is TRBV7-9, the J call TRBJ1-1; D gene unclear. The germline V gene encodes CDR1 SEHNR and CDR2 FQNEAQ (reference sequence). The V end lost 5 bases, the J end lost 4 bases, and 14 bases lay between the germline ends. The CDR3 covers 14 residues. In nucleotides, the CDR3 is TGTGCCAGCAGCCCACCGGTCGGGTTCACTGAAGCTTTCTTT. The encoded protein is CASSPPVGFTEAFF.

This clone has just one count. The chain has TRBV7-7 and TRBJ2-5; TRBD2 agrees at 7 bases. Germline lookup yields CDR1 SSHAT and CDR2 FNYEAQ (reference sequence). V shed 5 bases, J shed 5 bases, and the junction held 11 bases outside the gene matches. This CDR3 contains 15 residues. The CDR3 sequence: CASSPPMAGVETQYF. DNA for the CDR3: TGTGCCAGCAGCCCACCCATGGCGGGGGTGGAGACCCAGTACTTC.

This clone came up a few times. The V gene is TRBV18, the J gene TRBJ1-3; 7 bases line up with TRBD1. The germline V gene encodes CDR1 KGHSH and CDR2 LQKENI. Trimming at V came to 2 bases and at J to 3 bases, leaving 4 bases not matched to a gene. This CDR3 contains 15 residues. In nucleotides, the CDR3 is TGTGCCAGCTCACCAAGGGGACAGAGTGGAAACACCATATATTTT. It encodes CASSPRGQSGNTIYF.

The chain uses TRBV10-2 and TRBJ1-5; 7 bases map to TRBD1. CDR1 is WSHSY and CDR2 is SAAADI in the germline V gene. The CDR3 consists of 14 residues. V trimming: 6 bases; J trimming: 5 bases; junction bases outside the gene matches: 7. The CDR3 here is CASSSRDSDQPQHF. DNA for the CDR3: TGCGCCAGCAGCTCCCGGGACAGCGATCAGCCCCAGCATTTT.

The gene calls are TRBV4-2 and TRBJ2-7; 10 bases map to TRBD1. V lost 1 base, J lost 3 bases, and 15 bases stayed unmatched. The germline gives CDR1 LGHNA, CDR2 YNFKEQ. The CDR3 runs 19 residues. This CDR3 is CASSQGQGAGSGDRYEQYF. The CDR3 bases are TGTGCCAGCAGCCAAGGACAGGGGGCGGGAAGCGGAGACCGCTACGAGCAGTACTTC.

The rearrangement joins TRBV7-9 to TRBJ1-2; D not resolved. CDR3 length equals 14 residues. Looked up from germline, CDR1 is SEHNR and CDR2 is FQNEAQ (reference sequence). Deletions cut 1 base from V and 8 bases from J, with 14 bases between. This CDR3 reads CASSLVRGEGGYTF. The CDR3, as DNA: TGTGCCAGCAGCTTAGTTCGGGGTGAAGGAGGCTACACCTTC.

The chain employs TRBV9 and TRBJ1-2; D may be TRBD1 (6 bases). V dropped 4 bases and J dropped 2 bases, with 15 bases sitting between them. The length of the CDR3 is 15 residues. Germline CDR1 reads SGDLS; CDR2 reads YYNGEE. The CDR3 sequence: CASSLTTGPNYGYTF. The CDR3, as DNA: TGTGCCAGCAGCCTTACCACAGGGCCCAACTATGGCTACACCTTC.

The V call is TRBV6-1, the J call TRBJ2-7; 8 bases are shared with TRBD1. The CDR3 length is 14 residues. Trimming at V came to 11 bases and at J to 2 bases, leaving 11 bases not matched to a gene. In germline, CDR1 is MNHNS, CDR2 SASEGT. As DNA, the CDR3 is TGTGCCGGCCAGCCGCAGGGGGCTCCCTACGAGCAGTACTTC. This gives the protein CAGQPQGAPYEQYF.

The chain carries TRBV7-6 and TRBJ2-2; 7 bases are shared with TRBD1. Germline assignment: CDR1 SGHVS and CDR2 FNYEAQ. The CDR3 is made up of 17 amino acids. Trimming took 5 bases from V and 1 from J; bases not matched to a gene: 10. The CDR3 sequence: CASSPASGTVNTGELFF. Here the CDR3 DNA reads TGTGCCAGCAGCCCAGCCTCAGGGACAGTGAACACCGGGGAGCTGTTTTTT.

The chain combines TRBV5-4 with TRBJ2-3, with D perhaps matching TRBD2 (6 bases). Per the germline V gene, CDR1 is SGHNT and CDR2 is YYREEE (reference sequence). The germline V and J ends were trimmed by 7 bases and 6 bases, with 9 bases remaining between them. CDR3 length: 11 amino acids. The CDR3 loop is CASGLPDTQYF. Written as DNA, the CDR3 is TGTGCCAGCGGACTACCCGATACGCAGTATTTT.

The V call is TRBV2, the J call TRBJ1-1, with D perhaps matching TRBD1 (5 bases). From germline, CDR1 is SNHLY and CDR2 FYNNEI. CDR3 length: 14 residues. V was cut by 6 bases and J by 5 bases, with 16 bases left in between. CDR3 residues: CASRARAGETEAFF. In DNA form, the CDR3 reads TGTGCCAGCAGGGCAAGAGCGGGGGAGACTGAAGCTTTCTTT.

This clone was found once. The V and J genes are TRBV19 and TRBJ2-5; 7 bases line up with TRBD1. Germline lookup yields CDR1 LNHDA and CDR2 SQIVND (reference sequence). V was pared by 5 bases and J by 2 bases, with 8 bases of the junction left unmatched. This CDR3 has 15 residues. The CDR3 nucleotides are TGTGCCAGTAGTCCAACAGGGGATTTACAAGAGACCCAGTACTTC. It encodes CASSPTGDLQETQYF.

This chain uses TRBV25-1 with TRBJ2-1; 7 positions match TRBD2. The CDR3 extends over 15 amino acids. The V gene's germline CDR1 is MGHDK and CDR2 SYGVNS. V lost 1 base, J lost 5 bases, and 5 bases stayed unmatched. CDR3 in DNA: TGTGCCAGCAGTGAATTCAGCGGGACCGACAATGAGCAGTTCTTC. Protein sequence: CASSEFSGTDNEQFF.

The CDR3 protein is CASSLTSGGVYETQYF. The CDR3 DNA sequence: TGTGCCAGCAGTTTAACTAGCGGGGGGGTTTATGAGACCCAGTACTTC. The chain employs TRBV27 and TRBJ2-5, with TRBD2 matching over 13 bases. The CDR3 has 16 amino acids. CDR1 and CDR2 from the germline V gene are MNHEY and SMNVEV (reference sequence). The junction had 5 bases not matched to a gene; V was cut back by 2 bases and J by 5 bases.

A few counts support this clone. The chain has TRBV2 and TRBJ2-1, with TRBD2 matching 8 bases. CDR1 is SNHLY and CDR2 is FYNNEI in the germline V gene. Germline trimming cut 5 bases from V and 0 bases from J; bases unmatched to any gene: 6. The CDR3 is 16 amino acids. DNA for the CDR3: TGTGCCAGCAGTTGGTTGAGCGGGAGCTCCTACAATGAGCAGTTCTTC. It codes for CASSWLSGSSYNEQFF. The variable domain in full, completed from reference TRBV2 and TRBJ2-1, reads EPEVTQTPSHQVTQMGQEVILRCVPISNHLYFYWYRQILGQKVEFLVSFYNNEISEKSEIFDDQFSVERPDGSNFTLKIRSTKLEDSAMYFCASSWLSGSSYNEQFFGPGTRLTVL.

The rearrangement uses TRBV5-1 and TRBJ2-3, with 14 bases identical to TRBD2. CDR1 and CDR2 from the germline V gene are SGHRS and YFSETQ. V shed 7 bases and J 7 bases; nucleotides not matched to a gene: 14. This CDR3 is built from 17 residues. The chain's CDR3 is CASSLGLTSGGENTQYF. For the CDR3, the DNA is TGCGCCAGCTCTCTTGGTTTGACTAGCGGGGGGGAAAATACGCAGTATTTT.

The rearrangement links TRBV2 to TRBJ1-2; the D gene is possibly TRBD1 (5 bases). The germline CDR1 and CDR2 sequences are SNHLY and FYNNEI. V was pared by 0 bases and J by 8 bases, with 13 bases between. The CDR3 is made up of 14 amino acids. DNA for the CDR3: TGTGCCAGCAGTGAAGCCGTAGTAGGGGCCGGCTACACCTTC. Translating gives CASSEAVVGAGYTF.

The rearrangement joins TRBV7-7 to TRBJ2-1; D is possibly TRBD2 (5 bases). Germline V gives CDR1 SSHAT, CDR2 FNYEAQ (reference sequence). The V and J ends lost 5 bases and 1 base respectively, with 12 bases between them. The CDR3 loop spans 15 amino acids. Here the CDR3 DNA reads TGTGCCAGCAGCGAGAGTAGCGCGTCCTACAATGAGCAGTTCTTC. The encoded protein is CASSESSASYNEQFF.